This T cell receptor (beta chain) stems from a study of post-analysis software for immune sequencing data (dated by TCRdb to between 2015 and 2016). About the study as a whole: Disease courses on record covered relapsing-remitting, secondary progressive and progressive-relapsing multiple sclerosis, though some patients had no subtype annotation. The patient repertoires were compared against approximately twelve previously published healthy control repertoires obtained from donors aged roughly 6 to 28 years. A subset of samples was prepared in parallel using single-end sample barcoding, then pooled and co-amplified after Illumina adapter ligation.

There are 12 amino acids in the CDR3, from cysteine to phenylalanine inclusive. Only the CDR3 portion is preserved as DNA: 36 bases, with reading frame beginning at the first base. From a lookup of the germline V gene (reference sequence), CDR1 and CDR2 are LNHNV and YYDKDF. V sheds 4 bases and J sheds 3 bases, leaving 5 bases between their ends. The study at large found these results: Direct clustering with F measure revealed strong co-clustering of samples prepared in the same batch, which led to a batch-effect correction. The control group was slightly older than the multiple sclerosis patient group. A handful of TRBV segments, including TRBV5-6, TRBV5-1 and TRBV20-1, were significantly more frequent in patients than controls. Multiple sclerosis patients had significantly lower normalized Chao1 diversity than controls, a result that suggests substantial peripheral T-cell clonal expansion.

Comments on this clonotype: It lacks a known antigen. A much larger clone lies a single base off, so this may be a read error.

Library method: PCR. The run used an Illumina HiSeq 2500. To reduce PCR and sequencing biases, unique molecular identifiers were built into the TCR beta cDNA libraries. Every 1 to 10 million input T cells yielded approximately 500,000 cDNA molecules, meaning each molecule approximated one T cell. Patient libraries were prepared and sequenced with the same protocol used for the earlier healthy control dataset. Samples belonging to the same batch were prepared together, multiplexed and sequenced on a shared HiSeq lane. The paper's data handling went like this. Raw barcoded reads were processed with MIGEC, discarding single-read molecular identifier groups before consensus assembly and CDR3 extraction. Clonotype tables were post-analysed with VDJtools, and diversity was normalized by down-sampling all datasets to the smallest sample size. To correct batch-related cross-sample contamination, repertoire overlap clustering matched CDR3 amino acid sequences but not nucleotide sequences. Clones were called with MiXCR by TCRdb after fastp trimmed the public reads at Q25, and only in-frame beta chains were retained. Entries that share a CDR3 protein sequence are merged under the most common genes and DNA. TCRdb, not the original authors, processed these V and J calls. For this sample the table gives some 190,000 distinct CDR3 sequences, of which over 25% were detected only once. The ten largest clones add up to approximately 3% of the sample.

To demonstrate the VDJtools post-analysis software, the study profiled TCR beta repertoires from the peripheral blood of about 13 young patients with multiple sclerosis. The multiple sclerosis patients were children and adolescents ranging in age from 6 to 15 years. This TCR was recovered from a girl aged 2-17 years with multiple sclerosis. What was sequenced was blood. The chain couples TRBV15 to TRBJ2-3; no D gene is confidently identified. The nucleotide sequence reads as follows: TGTGCCACCAGCATGCCTACAGATACGCAGTATTTT. Its translation is CATSMPTDTQYF.